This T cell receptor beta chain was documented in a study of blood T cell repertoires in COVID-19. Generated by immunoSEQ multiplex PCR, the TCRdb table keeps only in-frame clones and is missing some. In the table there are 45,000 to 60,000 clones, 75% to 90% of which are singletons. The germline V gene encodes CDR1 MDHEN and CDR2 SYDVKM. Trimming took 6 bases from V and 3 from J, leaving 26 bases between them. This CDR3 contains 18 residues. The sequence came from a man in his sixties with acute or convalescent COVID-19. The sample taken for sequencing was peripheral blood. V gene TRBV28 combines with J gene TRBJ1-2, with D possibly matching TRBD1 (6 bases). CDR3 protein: CASSTGLRRGGVDYGYTF. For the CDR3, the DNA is TGTGCCAGCAGCACAGGCCTTCGGCGGGGGGGCGTCGACTATGGCTACACCTTC.